The 2 T cell receptor beta chains below all came from one sample that was sequenced in a study of blood T cell repertoires in COVID-19. The method was immunoSEQ multiplex PCR; TCRdb's version includes in-frame clones alone and lacks a portion of them. The sample includes about 160,000 clones, about four fifths seen only once; the top ten take about 11%. The specimen was peripheral blood. These receptors all come from a man in his 60s with active or convalescent COVID-19.

V and J are TRBV11-3 and TRBJ2-1, with a possible D match to TRBD1 (6 bases). Trimming stripped 0 bases from V and 4 bases from J, with 7 bases between. The CDR3 loop spans 14 amino acids. In germline, CDR1 is SGHNT, CDR2 YENEEA. The CDR3 DNA reads TGTGCCAGCAGCTTAGATGGACAGTACAATGAGCAGTTCTTC. Translated: CASSLDGQYNEQFF.

This chain links TRBV5-1 with TRBJ2-7, with TRBD2 identical over 10 bases. After removal of 0 bases from V and 2 bases from J, the junction contained 5 bases not matched to a gene. The germline V gene has CDR1 SGHRS and CDR2 YFSETQ. The CDR3 consists of 16 residues. CDR3 coding DNA: TGCGCCAGCAGCTTGGTTCTAGCGGGGGTTACCTACGAGCAGTACTTC. Amino acid sequence: CASSLVLAGVTYEQYF.